The rows below give T cell receptor beta chains drawn from one sample of a study of technical replicates of blood from a handful of donors. This table comes from immunoSEQ multiplex PCR, and its TCRdb copy is limited to in-frame clones, with some not included. The table includes around 62,000 clones, 95% to 97% detected once. Sequenced input: T cells isolated from PBMCs. These receptors all stem from a human donor in good health. The CDR3 runs from the conserved cysteine through the conserved F or W. D genes are given only for firm matches. Size tells how often a clone was seen (once, few, many) or the class of an expanded clone, and some rows leave it out.

>-|-|TRBV5-4|15|TRBJ2-7
CASSLKAGFSYEQYF
TGTGCCAGCAGCTTGAAGGCGGGTTTCTCCTACGAGCAGTACTTC
>-|-|TRBV2|13|TRBJ2-1
CASSGTIFNEQFF
TGTGCCAGCAGTGGGACTATATTCAATGAGCAGTTCTTC
>-|-|TRBV4-1|14|TRBJ2-5
CASSQTNLQETQYF
TGCGCCAGCAGCCAAACGAACTTACAAGAGACCCAGTACTTC
>-|once|TRBV6-6|15|TRBJ1-1
CASRSQAQRDTEAFF
TGTGCCAGCAGGTCCCAGGCCCAGAGAGACACTGAAGCTTTCTTT
>-|-|TRBV7-6|12|TRBJ2-3
CASSSNTDTQYF
TGTGCCAGCAGCTCTAACACAGATACGCAGTATTTT
>-|-|TRBV7-3|20|TRBJ2-6
CASSLRALGGDNSGANVLTF
TGTGCCAGCAGCTTACGTGCTCTAGGCGGGGATAACTCTGGGGCCAACGTCCTGACTTTC
>-|once|TRBV13|16|TRBJ2-7
CASSLGLGASGSEQYF
TGTGCCAGCAGCTTAGGCTTGGGGGCGTCGGGAAGCGAGCAGTACTTC
>TRBD1|-|TRBV5-1|16|TRBJ2-2
CASSLQGASYTGELFF
TGCGCCAGCAGCTTACAGGGGGCCTCTTACACCGGGGAGCTGTTTTTT
>-|-|TRBV2|14|TRBJ2-3
CASSGRDGTDTQYF
TGTGCCAGCAGTGGCAGGGATGGGACAGATACGCAGTATTTT
>-|-|TRBV5-8|15|TRBJ1-5
CASSFISYSNQPQHF
TGTGCCAGCAGCTTTATCAGTTATAGCAATCAGCCCCAGCATTTT
>TRBD1|-|TRBV2|18|TRBJ1-1
CASSPTGGTGIQNTEAFF
TGTGCCAGCAGCCCTACGGGCGGGACAGGCATCCAGAACACTGAAGCTTTCTTT
>-|-|TRBV11-2|13|TRBJ2-3
CASRPGGSGTQYF
TGTGCCAGCAGACCAGGTGGGTCCGGTACGCAGTATTTT
>TRBD1|-|TRBV5-4|17|TRBJ2-3
CASSKAGTGGFTDTQYF
TGTGCCAGCAGCAAAGCCGGGACAGGGGGGTTTACAGATACGCAGTATTTT
>TRBD2|once|TRBV27|17|TRBJ2-1
CASSFAFGREGNNEQFF
TGTGCCAGCAGCTTCGCATTTGGTCGGGAGGGGAATAATGAGCAGTTCTTC
>-|-|TRBV4-1|16|TRBJ2-1
CASSPDGAGLGNEQFF
TGCGCCAGCAGCCCGGACGGCGCGGGCCTGGGGAATGAGCAGTTCTTC
>TRBD1|-|TRBV4-1|15|TRBJ1-1
CASRRPGQGNTEAFF
TGCGCCAGCAGGCGACCGGGACAGGGGAACACTGAAGCTTTCTTT
>TRBD1|-|TRBV7-7|15|TRBJ2-7
CASSLFRGLDYEQYF
TGTGCCAGCAGCTTATTCAGGGGGCTAGACTACGAGCAGTACTTC
>TRBD1|-|TRBV5-6|15|TRBJ2-5
CASSFRGPLRETQYF
TGTGCCAGCAGCTTCAGGGGGCCCTTGAGAGAGACCCAGTACTTC
>-|-|TRBV9|14|TRBJ1-2
CASSGGLGIYGYTF
TGTGCCAGCAGCGGAGGCCTCGGGATCTATGGCTACACCTTC
>-|-|TRBV9|15|TRBJ2-3
CASRPSGGPTDTQYF
TGTGCCAGCCGACCGTCCGGAGGCCCCACAGATACGCAGTATTTT
>-|-|TRBV29-1|13|TRBJ2-4
CSVQTEAKNIQYF
TGCAGCGTCCAGACAGAAGCCAAAAACATTCAGTACTTC
>TRBD1|-|TRBV10-3|12|TRBJ1-1
CAISTGGTEAFF
TGTGCCATCAGTACAGGGGGCACTGAAGCTTTCTTT
>-|few|TRBV29-1|14|TRBJ1-1
CSVGDSPGNTEAFF
TGCAGCGTTGGAGATTCCCCGGGGAACACTGAAGCTTTCTTT
>-|-|TRBV9|13|TRBJ2-5
CASSVGPEETQYF
TGTGCCAGCAGCGTAGGTCCGGAAGAGACCCAGTACTTC
>-|-|TRBV29-1|13|TRBJ1-2
CSAYQGSDYGYTF
TGCAGCGCCTATCAGGGTTCTGACTATGGCTACACCTTC
>-|-|TRBV5-6|15|TRBJ1-2
CASSFQGNSLGGYTF
TGTGCCAGCAGCTTTCAGGGTAACTCACTCGGCGGCTACACCTTC
>TRBD1|-|TRBV4-3|15|TRBJ2-7
CASSQIYRGHYEQYF
TGCGCCAGCAGCCAAATATACAGGGGTCATTACGAGCAGTACTTC
>-|-|TRBV7-6|13|TRBJ1-5
CASSTWTNQPQHF
TGTGCCAGCAGCACCTGGACAAATCAGCCCCAGCATTTT
>TRBD2|-|TRBV19|16|TRBJ2-7
CASSPPGGLAGHEQYF
TGTGCCAGTAGCCCCCCCGGGGGACTAGCGGGACACGAGCAGTACTTC
>-|-|TRBV12-1|14|TRBJ2-7
CASSFHRFCYEQYF
TGTGCCAGCAGCTTTCACAGGTTTTGCTACGAGCAGTACTTC
>-|-|TRBV7-2|14|TRBJ1-2
CASSFSPTNYGYTF
TGTGCCAGCAGCTTCAGTCCAACTAACTATGGCTACACCTTC
>-|-|TRBV29-1|12|TRBJ1-2
CSVDRLNYGYTF
TGCAGCGTTGACAGGCTTAACTATGGCTACACCTTC
>TRBD2|-|TRBV5-6|14|TRBJ2-7
CASSLDTLAGEQYF
TGTGCCAGCAGCTTGGATACTTTAGCGGGAGAGCAGTACTTC
>-|-|TRBV11-2|12|TRBJ2-7
CASSLSSYEQYF
TGTGCCAGCAGCCTGAGCTCCTACGAGCAGTACTTC
>TRBD1|-|TRBV5-6|16|TRBJ2-3
CASSLRDRGLSDTQYF
TGTGCCAGCAGCTTGAGGGACAGGGGGCTATCAGATACGCAGTATTTT
>TRBD1|once|TRBV18|16|TRBJ1-1
CASSPMRQGLNTEAFF
TGTGCCAGCTCACCTATGAGACAGGGATTGAACACTGAAGCTTTCTTT
>TRBD2|once|TRBV11-2|15|TRBJ2-2
CASSWDWEGTGELFF
TGTGCCAGCAGCTGGGACTGGGAGGGGACCGGGGAGCTGTTTTTT
>TRBD2|-|TRBV11-3|18|TRBJ2-5
CASSLGLVGSGILETQYF
TGTGCCAGCAGCTTAGGGTTAGTGGGTAGCGGGATCCTTGAGACCCAGTACTTC